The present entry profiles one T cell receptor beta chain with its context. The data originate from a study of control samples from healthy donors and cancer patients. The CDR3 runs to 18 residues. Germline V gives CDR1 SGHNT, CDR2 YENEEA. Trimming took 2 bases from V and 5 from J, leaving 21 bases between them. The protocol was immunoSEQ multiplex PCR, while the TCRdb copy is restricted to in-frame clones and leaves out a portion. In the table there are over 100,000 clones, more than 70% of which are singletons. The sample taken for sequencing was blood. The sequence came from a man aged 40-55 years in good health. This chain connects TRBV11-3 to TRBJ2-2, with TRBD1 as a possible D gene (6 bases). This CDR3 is CASSLRRPQGSSTGELFF. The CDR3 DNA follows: TGTGCCAGCAGCTTAAGGAGACCACAGGGAAGTTCGACCGGGGAGCTGTTTTTT.